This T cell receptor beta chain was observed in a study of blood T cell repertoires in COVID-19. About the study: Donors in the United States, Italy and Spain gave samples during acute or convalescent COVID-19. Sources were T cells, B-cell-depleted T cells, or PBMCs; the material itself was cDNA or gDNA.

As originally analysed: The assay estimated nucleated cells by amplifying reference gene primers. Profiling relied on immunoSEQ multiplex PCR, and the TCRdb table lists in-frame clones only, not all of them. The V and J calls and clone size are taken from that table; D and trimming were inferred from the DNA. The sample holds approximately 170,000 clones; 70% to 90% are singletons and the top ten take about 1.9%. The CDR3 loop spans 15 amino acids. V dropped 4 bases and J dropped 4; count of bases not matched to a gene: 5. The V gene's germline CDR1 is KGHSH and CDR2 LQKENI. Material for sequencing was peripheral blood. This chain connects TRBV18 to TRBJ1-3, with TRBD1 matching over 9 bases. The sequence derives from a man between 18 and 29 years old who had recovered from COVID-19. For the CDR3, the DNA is TGTGCCAGCTCACACACAGGGGGCGACGGAAACACCATATATTTT. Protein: CASSHTGGDGNTIYF.